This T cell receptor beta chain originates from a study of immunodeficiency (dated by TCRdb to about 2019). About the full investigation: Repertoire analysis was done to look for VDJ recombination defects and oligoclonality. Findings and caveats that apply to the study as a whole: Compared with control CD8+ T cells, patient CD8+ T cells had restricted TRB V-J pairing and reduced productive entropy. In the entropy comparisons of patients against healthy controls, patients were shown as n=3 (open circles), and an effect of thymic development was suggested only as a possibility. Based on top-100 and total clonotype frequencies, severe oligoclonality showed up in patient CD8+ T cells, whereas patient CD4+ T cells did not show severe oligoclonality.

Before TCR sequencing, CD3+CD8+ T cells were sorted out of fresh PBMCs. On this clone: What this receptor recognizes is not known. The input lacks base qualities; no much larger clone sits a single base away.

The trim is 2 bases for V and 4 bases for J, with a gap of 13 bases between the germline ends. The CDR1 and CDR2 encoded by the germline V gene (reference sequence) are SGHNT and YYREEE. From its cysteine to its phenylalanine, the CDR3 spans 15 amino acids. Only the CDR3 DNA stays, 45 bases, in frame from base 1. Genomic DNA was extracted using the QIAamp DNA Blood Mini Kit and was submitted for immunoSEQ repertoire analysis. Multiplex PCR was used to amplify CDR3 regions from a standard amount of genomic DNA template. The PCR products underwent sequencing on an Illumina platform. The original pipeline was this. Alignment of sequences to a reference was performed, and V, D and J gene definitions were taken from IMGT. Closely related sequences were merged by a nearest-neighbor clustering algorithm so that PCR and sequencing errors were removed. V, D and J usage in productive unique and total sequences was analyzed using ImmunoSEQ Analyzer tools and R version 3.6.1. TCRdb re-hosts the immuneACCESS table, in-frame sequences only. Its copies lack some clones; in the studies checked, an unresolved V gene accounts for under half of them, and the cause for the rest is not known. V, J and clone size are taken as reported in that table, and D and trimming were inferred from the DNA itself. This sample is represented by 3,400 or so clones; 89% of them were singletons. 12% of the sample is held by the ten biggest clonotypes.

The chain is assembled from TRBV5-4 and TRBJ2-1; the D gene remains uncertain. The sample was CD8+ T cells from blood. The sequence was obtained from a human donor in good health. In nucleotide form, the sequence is TGTGCCAGCAGCTTCCCAGGTGCCCTTTACAATGAGCAGTTCTTC. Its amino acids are CASSFPGALYNEQFF.